This entry lists 5 T cell receptor beta chains sequenced from one sample in a study of cytomegalovirus exposure and HLA in healthy donors (TCRdb year 2017). The library relied on the immunoSEQ multiplex PCR assay. For the multiplex PCR, a mixture combining 60 forward primers for TCR Vbeta segments and 13 reverse primers for TCR Jbeta segments was used. TCRdb holds this immuneACCESS table with in-frame rearrangements only. Some clones are missing; in checked studies, unresolved V genes explain under half, and the rest has no known cause. The sample table lists roughly 120,000 clones, around 8.5% of them with a count of one. The ten biggest clones cover under 7% of the sample. The sample was PBMCs. These receptors originate from a man aged 35-49 years in good health and CMV-seronegative.

The V and J genes are TRBV6-1 and TRBJ2-7, with TRBD1 identical over 8 bases. J was trimmed by 2 bases and V by 6 bases; bases with no gene match: 9. Germline CDR1 reads MNHNS; CDR2 reads SASEGT. The CDR3 totals 15 residues. The CDR3 loop is CASRLEETGAYEQYF. The CDR3 nucleotides are TGTGCCAGCAGGCTAGAGGAGACAGGGGCCTACGAGCAGTACTTC.

The V and J genes are TRBV11-3 and TRBJ2-3; D is possibly TRBD2 (5 bases). Trimming pared 3 bases from V and 6 bases from J, leaving 10 bases between. This CDR3 region has 13 residues. Germline assignment: CDR1 SGHNT and CDR2 YENEEA. Here the CDR3 reads CASSFQGGDTQYF. The CDR3 nucleotides are TGTGCCAGCAGCTTTCAAGGCGGGGATACGCAGTATTTT.

This chain uses TRBV2 with TRBJ2-7; the D gene is possibly TRBD1 (6 bases). Trimming pared 7 bases from V and 5 bases from J, leaving 18 bases between. The CDR3 sequence is 14 residues long. The germline gives CDR1 SNHLY, CDR2 FYNNEI. The CDR3 nucleotides are TGTGCCAGCACCTCCAACAGGGTTGGAAACGAGCAGTACTTC. The encoded protein is CASTSNRVGNEQYF.

This clone was seen a handful of times. The V call is TRBV30, the J call TRBJ1-4; D ambiguous. Germline V gene data show CDR1 as GTSNPN and CDR2 as SVGIG (reference sequence). V shed 0 bases and J shed 2 bases, with 7 bases lying between them. This CDR3 contains 14 residues. The CDR3 DNA reads as TGTGCCTGGAGTGTAGGACTGACTAATGAAAAACTGTTTTTT. Translated: CAWSVGLTNEKLFF.

This clone appeared a few times. The chain's CDR3 is CAWDFPNTGELFF. The CDR3 DNA reads as TGTGCCTGGGACTTCCCGAACACCGGGGAGCTGTTTTTT. This chain uses TRBV30 with TRBJ2-2; the D is unclear. This CDR3 spans 13 amino acids. Germline assignment: CDR1 GTSNPN and CDR2 SVGIG (reference sequence). V was trimmed by 5 bases and J by 0 bases, leaving 7 bases between them.